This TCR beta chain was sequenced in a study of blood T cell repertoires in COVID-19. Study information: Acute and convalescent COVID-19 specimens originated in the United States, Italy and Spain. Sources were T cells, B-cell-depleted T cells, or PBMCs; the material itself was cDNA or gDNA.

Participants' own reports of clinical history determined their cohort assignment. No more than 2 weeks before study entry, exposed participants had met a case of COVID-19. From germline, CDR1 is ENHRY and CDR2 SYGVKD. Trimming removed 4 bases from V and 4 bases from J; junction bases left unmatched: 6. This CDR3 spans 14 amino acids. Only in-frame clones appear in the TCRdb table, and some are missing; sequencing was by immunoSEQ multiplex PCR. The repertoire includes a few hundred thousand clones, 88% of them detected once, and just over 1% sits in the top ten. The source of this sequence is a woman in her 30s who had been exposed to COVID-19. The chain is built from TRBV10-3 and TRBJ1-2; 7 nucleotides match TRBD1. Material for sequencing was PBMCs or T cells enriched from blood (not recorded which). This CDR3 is CAISGQGMAYGYTF. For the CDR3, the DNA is TGTGCCATCAGTGGACAGGGAATGGCCTATGGCTACACCTTC.